Listed here is a single TCR beta chain. The antigen is not known. Each cDNA held unique molecular identifiers, and template switching gave it a universal primer site. MiXCR was run by TCRdb on the 5' RACE reads, yielding one entry per CDR3 protein. The data contain 350,000 to 450,000 distinct CDR3 sequences, roughly 18% of them seen just once; the ten biggest clones take up 9% to 15%. This entry belongs to a study of identical twins. Overall study findings and caveats: Those out-of-frame alpha sequences shared by twins showed an excess of low generation probability. A cross-sectional statistical analysis, not follow-up of the same donors, supported the conclusions.

This CDR3 contains 11 residues. No donor was unhealthy or non-Caucasian. The chain recombines TRBV12-3 or TRBV12-4 with TRBJ2-7; maybe TRBD2 (5 bases). The sequence came from a man aged 50-59 years in good health. What was sequenced was naive T cells sorted from blood. CDR3 coding DNA: TGTGGGACTTCTCGGGCCTACGAGCAGTACTTC. This encodes CGTSRAYEQYF.